This is a list of T cell receptor beta chains from one sample in a study of blood T cell repertoires in COVID-19. The data were produced by immunoSEQ multiplex PCR, yet TCRdb's version contains in-frame clones alone and is incomplete. The table has fewer than 250,000 clones, around 90% seen once. The specimen was PBMCs or T cells enriched from blood (not recorded which). The receptors here all came from a man aged 25 to 45 who had been exposed to COVID-19. Both conserved end residues are part of each CDR3. D genes are given only for firm matches.

D: NA
J: TRBJ2-5
V: TRBV30
CDR3: CAWSARLQETQYF

D: TRBD1
J: TRBJ1-1
V: TRBV12-3/TRBV12-4
CDR3: CASSLGQGEAFF

D: NA
J: TRBJ2-5
V: TRBV3-1/TRBV3-2
CDR3: CASSLARVTQETQYF

D: NA
J: TRBJ1-5
V: TRBV19
CDR3: CASSMTDRSPLSNQPQHF

D: TRBD1
J: TRBJ1-5
V: TRBV5-6
CDR3: CASSLTGGEGQPQHF

D: TRBD2
J: TRBJ2-7
V: TRBV11-2
CDR3: CASRLGGAAGGPYEQYF

D: NA
J: TRBJ2-7
V: TRBV4-2
CDR3: CASSQGAGRGNEQYF

D: TRBD1
J: TRBJ2-7
V: TRBV5-1
CDR3: CASSLAPDRAYSYEQYF

D: TRBD1
J: TRBJ1-5
V: TRBV2
CDR3: CASSEGQGEQPQHF

D: NA
J: TRBJ2-1
V: TRBV7-7
CDR3: CAIGEHEQFF

D: NA
J: TRBJ1-6
V: TRBV13
CDR3: CASSLLGPLHF

D: NA
J: TRBJ2-2
V: TRBV10-3
CDR3: CAIHGDMRTGELFF

D: TRBD1
J: TRBJ1-2
V: TRBV5-1
CDR3: CASSSPAIGTANYGYTF

D: NA
J: TRBJ1-2
V: TRBV20-1
CDR3: CSAKREGYTF

D: NA
J: TRBJ2-7
V: TRBV27
CDR3: CASSLSVGGYEQYF

D: TRBD1
J: TRBJ1-4
V: TRBV10-3
CDR3: CAISEGPQGVYEKLFF

D: NA
J: TRBJ2-5
V: TRBV4-1
CDR3: CASSPRTDFQETQYF

D: NA
J: TRBJ2-1
V: TRBV20-1
CDR3: CSARVGPEFF

D: NA
J: TRBJ2-5
V: TRBV19
CDR3: CASSIRGQETQYF

D: NA
J: TRBJ2-1
V: TRBV4-1
CDR3: CASSLTLSLGENEQFF

D: TRBD1
J: TRBJ1-2
V: TRBV10-3
CDR3: CAIRRDSTNYGYTF

D: NA
J: TRBJ2-7
V: TRBV25-1
CDR3: CASSLVAEQYF

D: NA
J: TRBJ1-1
V: TRBV2
CDR3: CASSEVRDTEAFF

D: NA
J: TRBJ2-2
V: TRBV7-2
CDR3: CASSQMRRVSGGELFF

D: NA
J: TRBJ2-7
V: TRBV18
CDR3: CASSLQGTAYEQYF

D: NA
J: TRBJ1-1
V: TRBV20-1
CDR3: CSASGQIEAFF

D: NA
J: TRBJ1-4
V: TRBV3-1/TRBV3-2
CDR3: CASSQGRGPNEKLFF

D: NA
J: TRBJ2-7
V: TRBV11-2
CDR3: CASSSKTGTYFYEQYF